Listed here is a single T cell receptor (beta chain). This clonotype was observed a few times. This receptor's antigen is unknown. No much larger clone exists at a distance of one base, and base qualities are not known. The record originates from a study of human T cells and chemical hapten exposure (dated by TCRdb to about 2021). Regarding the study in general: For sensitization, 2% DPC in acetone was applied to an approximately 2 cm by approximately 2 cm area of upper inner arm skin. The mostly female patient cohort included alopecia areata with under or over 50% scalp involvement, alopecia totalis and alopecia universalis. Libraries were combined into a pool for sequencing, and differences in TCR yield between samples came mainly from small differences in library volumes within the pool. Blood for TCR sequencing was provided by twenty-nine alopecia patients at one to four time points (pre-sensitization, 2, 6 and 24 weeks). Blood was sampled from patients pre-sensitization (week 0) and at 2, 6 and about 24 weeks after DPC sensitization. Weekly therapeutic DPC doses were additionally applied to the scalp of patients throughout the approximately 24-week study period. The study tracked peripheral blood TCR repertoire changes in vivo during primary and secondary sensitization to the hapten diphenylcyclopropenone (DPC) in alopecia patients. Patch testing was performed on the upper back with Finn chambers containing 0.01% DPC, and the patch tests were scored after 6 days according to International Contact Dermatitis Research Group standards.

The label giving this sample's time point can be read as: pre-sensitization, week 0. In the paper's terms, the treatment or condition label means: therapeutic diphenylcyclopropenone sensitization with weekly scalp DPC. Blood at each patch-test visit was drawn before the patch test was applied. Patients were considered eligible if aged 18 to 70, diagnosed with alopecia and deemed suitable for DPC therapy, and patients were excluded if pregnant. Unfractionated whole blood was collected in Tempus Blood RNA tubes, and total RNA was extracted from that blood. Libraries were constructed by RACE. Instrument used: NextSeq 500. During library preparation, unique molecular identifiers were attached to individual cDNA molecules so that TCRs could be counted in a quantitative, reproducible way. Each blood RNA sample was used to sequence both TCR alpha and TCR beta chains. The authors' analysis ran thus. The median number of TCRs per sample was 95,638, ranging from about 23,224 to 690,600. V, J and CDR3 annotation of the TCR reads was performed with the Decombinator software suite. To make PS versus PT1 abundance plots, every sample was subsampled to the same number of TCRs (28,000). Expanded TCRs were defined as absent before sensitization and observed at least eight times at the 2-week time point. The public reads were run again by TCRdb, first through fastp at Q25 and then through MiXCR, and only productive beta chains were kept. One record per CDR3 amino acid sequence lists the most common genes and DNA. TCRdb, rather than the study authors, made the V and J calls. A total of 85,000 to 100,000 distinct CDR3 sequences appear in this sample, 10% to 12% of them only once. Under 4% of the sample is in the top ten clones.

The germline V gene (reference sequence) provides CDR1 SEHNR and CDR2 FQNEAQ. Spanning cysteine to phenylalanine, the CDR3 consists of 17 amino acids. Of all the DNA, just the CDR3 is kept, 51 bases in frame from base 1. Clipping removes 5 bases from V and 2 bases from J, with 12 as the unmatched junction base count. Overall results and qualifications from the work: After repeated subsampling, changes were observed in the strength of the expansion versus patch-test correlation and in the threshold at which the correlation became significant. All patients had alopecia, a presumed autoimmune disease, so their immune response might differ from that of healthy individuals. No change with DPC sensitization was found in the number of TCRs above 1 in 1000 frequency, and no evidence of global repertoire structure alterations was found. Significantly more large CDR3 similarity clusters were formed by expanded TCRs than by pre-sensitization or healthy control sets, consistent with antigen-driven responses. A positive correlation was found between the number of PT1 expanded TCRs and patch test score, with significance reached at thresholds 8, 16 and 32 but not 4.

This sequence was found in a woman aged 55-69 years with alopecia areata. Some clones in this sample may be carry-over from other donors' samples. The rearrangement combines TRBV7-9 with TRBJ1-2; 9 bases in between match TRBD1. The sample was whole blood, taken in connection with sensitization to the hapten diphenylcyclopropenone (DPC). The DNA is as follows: TGTGCCAGCAGCGTCACAGGGGGCATAGGGTTGAACTATGGCTACACCTTC. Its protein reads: CASSVTGGIGLNYGYTF. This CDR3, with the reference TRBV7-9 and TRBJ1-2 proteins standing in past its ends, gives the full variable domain DTGVSQNPRHKITKRGQNVTFRCDPISEHNRLYWYRQTLGQGPEFLTYFQNEAQLEKSRLLSDRFSAERPKGSFSTLEIQRTEQGDSAMYLCASSVTGGIGLNYGYTFGSGTRLTVV.